This T cell receptor beta chain stems from a study of chemoradiotherapy in HPV16-positive cancers. Study as a whole: Candidate HPV-specific clones and shared TCR motifs came from a couple of HPV16-positive patients.

The study's findings and limits: In HPV16-positive patients, HPV-responsive T-cell expansion tracked better recurrence-free survival. Only two HPV16-positive patients supplied the functional HPV-specificity definition.

Data came from immunoSEQ multiplex PCR; TCRdb stores just in-frame clones and leaves some out. The sample holds 29,000 or so clones, around 93% seen once. The count of this clone is one. Its antigen is not identified. Repeated repertoire sampling spanned the course of chemoradiotherapy. The clonotype was recovered from a human donor with HPV-associated anogenital cancer. Here the sequenced sample was blood, taken from a patient who underwent chemoradiotherapy.

This CDR3 is CASSPLEAGVVTYEQYF. The DNA of the CDR3 is TGTGCCAGCTCACCACTGGAGGCGGGAGTCGTCACCTACGAGCAGTACTTC. This rearrangement joins TRBV18 to TRBJ2-7; 7 bases agree with TRBD2. The CDR3 totals 17 residues. Germline values: CDR1 KGHSH, CDR2 LQKENI. The V segment lost 1 base and the J segment 2 bases; nucleotides outside the gene matches: 11.